The present TCR beta chain was sequenced within a study of T cell responses to AZD1222 COVID-19 vaccine (dated by TCRdb to the early 2020s). For the study in its entirety: Because spike-specific TCR depth and breadth did not differ between the two schedules, AZD1222 recipients who got a second dose at roughly 4 weeks were pooled with those who got a second dose at roughly 12 weeks. Trial participants were enrolled by age into subgroups of 18-55, 56-69 and 70-plus years, and 148, 28 and 57 TCR-sequenced participants, respectively, were included in these subgroups. A total of more than 230 trial participants underwent TCR sequencing, of whom some 200 had received two doses of AZD1222 and roughly 26 had received two doses of the MenACWY control vaccine.

Per the publication, the time point label means: baseline before first vaccination. Samples from vaccinated people were obtained from the UK trials COV001 and COV002, which included a single-blind randomized controlled phase 2/3 trial of AZD1222 (ChAdOx1 nCoV-19) in healthy adults. For TCRbeta chain sequencing, PBMC samples were collected from trial participants at day 0 and at day 28 after the second dose. What the authors observed across the whole study: After two AZD1222 doses, spike-specific TCR breadth and depth were significantly higher than at day 0 and than in MenACWY recipients. The 56-69-year group was small, and its depth increase did not reach significance, likely because of low power. Epitopes outside the regions mutated in the B.1.351 and B.1.1.7 variants were reportedly recognized by nearly half of the unique spike-specific TCRs. Vaccine-associated CD4 TCRs spanned the whole spike protein, with dominant responses in regions 160-218 and 743-854. Because no samples from the day 14 peak response were available, repertoires could be characterized only after the peak T cell response. Only a handful of AZD1222 recipients were SARS-CoV-2 seropositive at baseline, limiting conclusions about previously exposed vaccinees. Participants were mostly white British, with more females than males. The authors suggested clonal diversity may have been underestimated.

The CDR3 regions of human TCRbeta chains were analyzed by immunosequencing. As for how the authors treated the data: Repertoire TCRs were checked for matches against a reference library of SARS-CoV-2-specific TCRs that had been generated using the MIRA antigen-specificity platform. Breadth was defined as the fraction of unique TCRs that were SARS-CoV-2-associated, and depth was defined as the fraction of total T cells that were SARS-CoV-2-associated. Using the MIRA data, each spike-specific TCR was assigned both to the spike region to which the TCR was reactive and to a CD4 or CD8 class. Log10-transformed breadth and depth values were compared by one-way ANOVA with Sidak's multiple comparisons tests. The table was pulled from immuneACCESS by TCRdb, which kept in-frame rearrangements only. Such tables lose some clones; where checked, under half of the loss comes from unresolved V genes, and the rest has no known cause. V and J calls and clone size are copied from that table; D and trimming were computed from the DNA. In this sample the table shows 100,000 to 150,000 clones, about 87% of which occur a single time. In total, the top ten clones hold about 4.2% of the sample.

Turning to this clone: The target of this receptor is not known. Qualities for individual bases were not recorded, and no much larger clone is one base off.

The TCR originated in an adult in good health. The sample here was peripheral blood, taken on day 0 of AZD1222 vaccination.

The CDR3 amino acid sequence is: CASSVDPGGYEKLFF. The DNA is as follows: TGTGCCAGCAGCGTAGACCCAGGGGGTTACGAAAAACTGTTTTTT. The V and J genes are TRBV9 and TRBJ1-4, with 7 bases aligning to TRBD1. The germline V gene yields SGDLS for CDR1 and YYNGEE for CDR2. Compared with germline, V lacks 0 bases and J lacks 8 bases; bases without a gene match: 7. The CDR3 measures 15 amino acids from cysteine to phenylalanine. Of all the DNA, just the CDR3 is kept, 45 bases in frame from base 1. Beyond the CDR3, the reference TRBV9 and TRBJ1-4 genes provide the residues; the full variable domain reads: DSGVTQTPKHLITATGQRVTLRCSPRSGDLSVYWYQQSLDQGLQFLIQYYNGEERAKGNILERFSAQQFPDLHSELNLSSLELGDSALYFCASSVDPGGYEKLFFGSGTQLSVL.